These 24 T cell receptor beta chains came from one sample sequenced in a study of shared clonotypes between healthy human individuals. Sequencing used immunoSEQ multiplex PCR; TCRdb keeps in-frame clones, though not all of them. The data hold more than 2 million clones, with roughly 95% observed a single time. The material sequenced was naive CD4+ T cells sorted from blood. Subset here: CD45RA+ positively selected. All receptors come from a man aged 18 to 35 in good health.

The CDR3 bases are TGTGCCAGCAGCGTAGGCAGTTCGGGAAACATTCAGTACTTC. It yields the protein CASSVGSSGNIQYF. This rearrangement joins TRBV9 to TRBJ2-4; D ambiguous. The CDR3 is 14 amino acids. The V end was cut by 0 bases, the J end by 6 bases, with 10 bases between. Per germline, CDR1 SGDLS and CDR2 YYNGEE.

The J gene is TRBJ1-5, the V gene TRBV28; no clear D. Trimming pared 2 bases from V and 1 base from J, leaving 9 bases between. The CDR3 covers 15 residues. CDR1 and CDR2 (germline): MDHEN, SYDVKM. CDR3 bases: TGTGCCAGCAGTTTAAACCGTATCAGCAATCAGCCCCAGCATTTT. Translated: CASSLNRISNQPQHF.

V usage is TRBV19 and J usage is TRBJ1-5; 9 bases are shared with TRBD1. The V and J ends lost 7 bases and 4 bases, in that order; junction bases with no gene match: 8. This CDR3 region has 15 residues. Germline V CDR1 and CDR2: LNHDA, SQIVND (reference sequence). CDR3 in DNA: TGTGCCAGTAATAGGGAGGGGACAGGGAATCAGCCCCAGCATTTT. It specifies CASNREGTGNQPQHF.

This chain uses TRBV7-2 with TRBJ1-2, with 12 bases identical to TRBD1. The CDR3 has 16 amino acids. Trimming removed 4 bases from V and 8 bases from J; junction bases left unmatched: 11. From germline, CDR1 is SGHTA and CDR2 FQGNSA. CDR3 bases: TGTGCCAGCAGCTCAGATCCGGGACAGGGGGCGCGGGGCTACACCTTC. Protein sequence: CASSSDPGQGARGYTF.

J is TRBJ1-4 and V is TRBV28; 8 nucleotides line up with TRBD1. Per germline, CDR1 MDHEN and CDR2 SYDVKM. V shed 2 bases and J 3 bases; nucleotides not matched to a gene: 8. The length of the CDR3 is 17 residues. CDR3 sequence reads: CASSLIWVRGPNEKLFF. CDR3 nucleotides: TGTGCCAGCAGTTTAATATGGGTCAGGGGGCCTAATGAAAAACTGTTTTTT.

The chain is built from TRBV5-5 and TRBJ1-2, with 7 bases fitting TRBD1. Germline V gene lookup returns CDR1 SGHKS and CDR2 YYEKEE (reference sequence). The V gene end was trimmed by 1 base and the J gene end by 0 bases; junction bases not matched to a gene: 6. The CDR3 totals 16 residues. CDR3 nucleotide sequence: TGTGCCAGCAGCTTGATGGGACAGTTAGCTAACTATGGCTACACCTTC. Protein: CASSLMGQLANYGYTF.

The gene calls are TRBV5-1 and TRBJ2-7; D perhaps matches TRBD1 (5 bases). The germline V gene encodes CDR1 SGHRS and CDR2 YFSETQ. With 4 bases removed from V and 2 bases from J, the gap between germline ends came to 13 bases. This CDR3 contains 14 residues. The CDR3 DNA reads TGCGCCAGCAGCAGGACCCAGGGTCCCTACGAGCAGTACTTC. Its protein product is CASSRTQGPYEQYF.

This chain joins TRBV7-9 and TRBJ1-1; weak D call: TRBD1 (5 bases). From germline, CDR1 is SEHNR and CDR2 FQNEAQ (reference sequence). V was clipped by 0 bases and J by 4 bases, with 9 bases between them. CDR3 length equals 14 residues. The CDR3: CASSLAAGRTEAFF. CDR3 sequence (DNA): TGTGCCAGCAGCTTAGCGGCAGGGCGCACTGAAGCTTTCTTT.

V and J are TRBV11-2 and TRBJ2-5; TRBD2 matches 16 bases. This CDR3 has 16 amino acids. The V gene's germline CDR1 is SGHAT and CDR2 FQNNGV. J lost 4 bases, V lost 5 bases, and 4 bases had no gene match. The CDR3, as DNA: TGTGCCAGCAGCAGTGGGACTAGCGGGAGGGGAGAGACCCAGTACTTC. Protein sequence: CASSSGTSGRGETQYF. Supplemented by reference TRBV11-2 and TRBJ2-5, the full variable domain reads EAGVAQSPRYKIIEKRQSVAFWCNPISGHATLYWYQQILGQGPKLLIQFQNNGVVDDSQLPKDRFSAERLKGVDSTLKIQPAKLEDSAVYLCASSSGTSGRGETQYFGPGTRLLVL.

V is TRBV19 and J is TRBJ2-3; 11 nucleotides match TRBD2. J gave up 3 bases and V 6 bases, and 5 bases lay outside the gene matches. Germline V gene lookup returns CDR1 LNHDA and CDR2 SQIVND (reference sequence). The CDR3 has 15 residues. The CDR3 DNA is TGTGCCAGTAGATTACTAGCGGGGGAGACAGATACGCAGTATTTT. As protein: CASRLLAGETDTQYF. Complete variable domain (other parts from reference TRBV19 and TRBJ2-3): DGGITQSPKYLFRKEGQNVTLSCEQNLNHDAMYWYRQDPGQGLRLIYYSQIVNDFQKGDIAEGYSVSREKKESFPLTVTSAQKNPTAFYLCASRLLAGETDTQYFGPGTRLTVL.

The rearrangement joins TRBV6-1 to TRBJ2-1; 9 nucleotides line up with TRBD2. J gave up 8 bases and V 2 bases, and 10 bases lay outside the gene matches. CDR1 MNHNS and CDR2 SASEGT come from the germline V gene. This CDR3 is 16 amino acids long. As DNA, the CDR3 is TGTGCCAGCAGTGAAATGGGCGGGAGGGCCCTCCATGAGCAGTTCTTC. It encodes CASSEMGGRALHEQFF.

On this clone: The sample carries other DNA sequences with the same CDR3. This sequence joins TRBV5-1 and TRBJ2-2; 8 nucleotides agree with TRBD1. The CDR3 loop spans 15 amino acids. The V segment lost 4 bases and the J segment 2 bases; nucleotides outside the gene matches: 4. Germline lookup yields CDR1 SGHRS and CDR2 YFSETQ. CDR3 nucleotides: TGCGCCAGCAGCCCGGGGACAGGAAACACCGGGGAGCTGTTTTTT. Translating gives CASSPGTGNTGELFF. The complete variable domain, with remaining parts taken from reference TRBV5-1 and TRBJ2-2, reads KAGVTQTPRYLIKTRGQQVTLSCSPISGHRSVSWYQQTPGQGLQFLFEYFSETQRNKGNFPGRFSGRQFSNSRSEMNVSTLELGDSALYLCASSPGTGNTGELFFGEGSRLTVL.

The CDR3 sequence is CASGGWRTHVYF. Here the CDR3 DNA reads TGTGCCAGTGGAGGATGGCGGACTCACGTGTACTTC. V and J are TRBV5-3 and TRBJ2-5; a possible D gene is TRBD2 (5 bases). TRBV5-3 is an open reading frame, and its role is uncertain. Trimming cost V 8 bases and J 13 bases, with 21 bases left between them. The CDR3 sequence is 12 residues long.

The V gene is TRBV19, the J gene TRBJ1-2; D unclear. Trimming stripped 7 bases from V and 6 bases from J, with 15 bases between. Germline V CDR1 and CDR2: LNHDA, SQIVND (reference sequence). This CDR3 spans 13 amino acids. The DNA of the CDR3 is TGTGCCAGTACGGCCCGGGAGTTGAATGGCTACACCTTC. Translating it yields CASTARELNGYTF. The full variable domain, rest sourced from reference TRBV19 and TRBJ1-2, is DGGITQSPKYLFRKEGQNVTLSCEQNLNHDAMYWYRQDPGQGLRLIYYSQIVNDFQKGDIAEGYSVSREKKESFPLTVTSAQKNPTAFYLCASTARELNGYTFGSGTRLTVV.

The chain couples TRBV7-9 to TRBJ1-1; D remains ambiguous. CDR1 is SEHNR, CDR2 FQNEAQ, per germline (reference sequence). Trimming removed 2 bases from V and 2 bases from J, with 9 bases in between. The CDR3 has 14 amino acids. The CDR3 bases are TGTGCCAGCAGCTTACTTGCCGTTAACACTGAAGCTTTCTTT. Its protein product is CASSLLAVNTEAFF.

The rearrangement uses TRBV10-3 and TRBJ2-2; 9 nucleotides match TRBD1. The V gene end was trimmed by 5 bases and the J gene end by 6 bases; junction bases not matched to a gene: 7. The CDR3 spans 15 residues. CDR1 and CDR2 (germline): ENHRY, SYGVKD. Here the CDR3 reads CAISSGTGRPGELFF. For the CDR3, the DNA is TGTGCCATCAGTTCGGGGACAGGGCGACCCGGGGAGCTGTTTTTT.

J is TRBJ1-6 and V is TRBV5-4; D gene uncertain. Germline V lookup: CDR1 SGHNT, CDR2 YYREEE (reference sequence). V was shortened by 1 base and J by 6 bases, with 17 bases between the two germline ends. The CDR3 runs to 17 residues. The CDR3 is CASSLRSRGTTNSPLHF. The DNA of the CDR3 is TGTGCCAGCAGCTTGCGTTCTCGAGGTACCACTAATTCACCCCTCCACTTT.

CDR3 residues: CATSRGVGPDRVNGYTF. DNA of the CDR3: TGTGCCACCAGCAGGGGCGTCGGTCCGGACAGGGTGAATGGCTACACCTTC. The rearrangement uses TRBV15 and TRBJ1-2, with 8 nucleotides matching TRBD1. CDR1 is LNHNV, CDR2 YYDKDF, per germline (reference sequence). J lost 6 bases, V lost 3 bases, and 15 bases had no gene match. The CDR3 loop spans 17 amino acids.

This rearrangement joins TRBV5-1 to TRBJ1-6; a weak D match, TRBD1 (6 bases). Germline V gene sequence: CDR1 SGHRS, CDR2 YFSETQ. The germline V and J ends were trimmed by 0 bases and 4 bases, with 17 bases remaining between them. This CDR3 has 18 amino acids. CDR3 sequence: CASSLDVLAGEYNSPLHF. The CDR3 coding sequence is TGCGCCAGCAGCTTGGACGTTTTGGCAGGGGAATATAATTCACCCCTCCACTTT.

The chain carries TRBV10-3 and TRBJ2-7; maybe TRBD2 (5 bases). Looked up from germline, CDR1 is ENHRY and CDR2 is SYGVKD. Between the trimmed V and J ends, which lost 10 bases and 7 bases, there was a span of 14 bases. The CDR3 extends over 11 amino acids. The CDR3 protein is CATTSTGEQYF. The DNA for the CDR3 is TGTGCCACCACGAGTACGGGGGAGCAGTACTTC.

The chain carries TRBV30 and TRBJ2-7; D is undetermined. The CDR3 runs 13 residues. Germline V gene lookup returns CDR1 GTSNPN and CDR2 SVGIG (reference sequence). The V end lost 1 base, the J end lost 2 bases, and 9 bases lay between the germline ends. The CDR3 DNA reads TGTGCCTGGAGTGCTTCGGCACCCTACGAGCAGTACTTC. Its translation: CAWSASAPYEQYF.

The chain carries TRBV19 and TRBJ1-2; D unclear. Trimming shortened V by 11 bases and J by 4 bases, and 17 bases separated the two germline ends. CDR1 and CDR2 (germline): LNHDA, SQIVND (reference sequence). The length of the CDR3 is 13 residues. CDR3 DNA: TGTGCCGCAGCCGCCAGAGCGACCTATGGCTACACCTTC. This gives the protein CAAAARATYGYTF.

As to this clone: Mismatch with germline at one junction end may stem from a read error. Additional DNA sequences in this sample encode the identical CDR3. The CDR3 nucleotides are TGTGCCAGCTCCCCACTCGGCCAGCAAGAGACCCAGTACTTC. Translated, it gives CASSPLGQQETQYF. The V call is TRBV18, the J call TRBJ2-5; no clear D. Germline V gives CDR1 KGHSH, CDR2 LQKENI. This CDR3 spans 14 amino acids. Using reference TRBV18 and TRBJ2-5 for the parts outside the CDR3, the full variable domain is NAGVMQNPRHLVRRRGQEARLRCSPMKGHSHVYWYRQLPEEGLKFMVYLQKENIIDESGMPKERFSAEFPKEGPSILRIQQVVRGDSAAYFCASSPLGQQETQYFGPGTRLLVL.

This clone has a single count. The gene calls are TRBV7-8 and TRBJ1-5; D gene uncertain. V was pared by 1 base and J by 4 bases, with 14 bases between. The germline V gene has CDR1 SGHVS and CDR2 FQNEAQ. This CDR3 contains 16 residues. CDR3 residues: CASSLGPKEINQPQHF. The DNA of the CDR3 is TGTGCCAGCAGCTTAGGTCCAAAAGAAATTAATCAGCCCCAGCATTTT.